This T cell receptor beta chain was captured in a study of early T cells in non-severe SARS-CoV-2 infection listed by TCRdb under 2021. Regarding the study in general: Bulk RNA from unsorted whole blood was used for TCR sequencing, so alpha and beta chains could not be paired. Broad study findings and their caveats: VDJdb matching was skewed toward anti-spike CD8 responses and likely underestimated virus-specific expansions, missing private and CD4 specificities.

Libraries came from 5' RACE. The sequencer was a NextSeq 500. Unique molecular identifiers were attached to individual cDNA molecules in the TCR library protocol so that sequencing error and PCR bias could be corrected. Sequencing covered both TCR alpha and beta chains, and within each sample the abundances of alpha and beta sequences were tightly co-correlated. Regarding the original processing steps: V gene, J gene and CDR3 annotation of TCR sequences was performed with Decombinator V4. Expanded TCRs were defined as changing significantly between any two time points under a Poisson model with p below 0.0001. TCR abundances were normalised to the total number of TCRs sequenced per sample and were expressed as counts per million. MAIT TCRs were defined by TRAV1-2 paired with TRAJ12, TRAJ20 or TRAJ33, and iNKT TCRs by TRAV10 paired with TRAJ18. A search of VDJdb, accessed on 1 November 2021, was run for TCRs annotated to CMV, EBV and SARS-CoV-2, with TCRs annotated for multiple antigens excluded. Using fastp at Q25 and MiXCR, TCRdb reprocessed the public reads and kept productive beta chains. Each CDR3 protein appears once, grouped with its most common genes and DNA. The V and J calls and clone size are TCRdb's, not the authors'. Present in this sample are approximately 48,000 distinct CDR3 sequences, around 6.5% of which were seen just once. The ten largest clones represent 2.8% of the sample.

This clonotype has ten or more counts. Its antigen is not yet known. Base qualities are not recorded, but no much larger clone differs from it by a single base. Set within a cohort of healthcare workers in London, UK, this nested case-control study involved weekly PCR testing of nasopharyngeal swabs along with blood sampling. Healthcare workers were enrolled in the week of the UK lockdown, from 23 to 31 March 2020, and were followed every week for up to roughly 15 weeks. Counted from cysteine to phenylalanine, this CDR3 has 14 amino acids. Just the 42-base CDR3 DNA is kept, in frame starting at base 1. Germline trimming: 3 bases from V, 0 bases from J; junction bases outside gene matches: 0. From the germline V gene, CDR1 is SGHRS and CDR2 is YFSETQ.

The chain was built from TRBV5-1 and TRBJ2-3; 8 of the junction bases match TRBD1. Source: whole blood, taken at baseline. The TCR sequence derives from an adult who was a healthcare worker with PCR-confirmed SARS-CoV-2 infection or an uninfected control (not recorded which). CDR3 region: CASSWDRSTDTQYF. The bases read TGCGCCAGCAGCTGGGACAGGAGCACAGATACGCAGTATTTT.